This TCR beta chain was obtained from a study of OX40 agonist ivuxolimab in advanced cancers. Across the study: Prior checkpoint blockade (anti-PD-1, anti-PD-L1 or anti-CTLA-4) was permitted; around 40% had it. Study findings and constraints: Clonal expansion was seen in CD4+ and CD8+ blood T cells by week 6 at 0.1 to 3.0 mg/kg.

Germline V gene sequence: CDR1 SEHNR, CDR2 FQNEAQ (reference sequence). Trimming took off 5 bases at V and 2 bases at J, with 7 bases between the two ends. CDR3 length equals 13 residues. Sequenced by immunoSEQ multiplex PCR; TCRdb stores in-frame clones only, minus some. The sample has fewer than 80,000 clones, 80% to 90% seen once. Remarks on this clone: Its matching antigen is unknown.

The V gene is TRBV7-9, the J gene TRBJ1-5; weak D call: TRBD1 (5 bases). The sequences come from CD4+ or CD8+ T cells sorted from blood, collected in a trial of the OX40 agonist ivuxolimab. The source of this sequence is an adult with an advanced solid tumor such as melanoma, head and neck, liver or kidney cancer. The CDR3 coding sequence is TGTGCCAGCAGCCCGGGACGCAATCAGCCCCAGCATTTT. It codes for CASSPGRNQPQHF.